This T cell receptor (beta chain) is from a study of T cell repertoires in cytomegalovirus infection. Study-wide background: Public TCR beta signatures indicated both CMV infection and matching HLA type. Study-wide findings and caveats: HLA-C-restricted TCR beta clonotypes specific for CMV led the ex vivo response. Identification of carriers of CMV plus the relevant HLA was performed using cumulative public TCR beta family frequency.

Using its own MiXCR run on the reads, TCRdb lists one record per CDR3 protein. The data show about 180,000 distinct CDR3 sequences, under 15% seen once. This clonotype was picked up one time. Its cognate antigen is unknown. Per germline, CDR1 MDHEN and CDR2 SYDVKM. This CDR3 comprises 16 residues. V was cut by 3 bases and J by 3 bases, with 15 bases left in between. The sample taken for sequencing was PBMCs. V usage is TRBV28 and J usage is TRBJ1-5; D might be TRBD1 (6 bases). The TCR was taken from a human donor in good health (CMV status not recorded). Some clones in this sample may be carry-over from other donors' samples. The CDR3 DNA reads as TGTGCCAGCAGTTTGTCGTGGGGGGCGTACAATCAGCCCCAGCATTTT. Amino acid sequence: CASSLSWGAYNQPQHF.